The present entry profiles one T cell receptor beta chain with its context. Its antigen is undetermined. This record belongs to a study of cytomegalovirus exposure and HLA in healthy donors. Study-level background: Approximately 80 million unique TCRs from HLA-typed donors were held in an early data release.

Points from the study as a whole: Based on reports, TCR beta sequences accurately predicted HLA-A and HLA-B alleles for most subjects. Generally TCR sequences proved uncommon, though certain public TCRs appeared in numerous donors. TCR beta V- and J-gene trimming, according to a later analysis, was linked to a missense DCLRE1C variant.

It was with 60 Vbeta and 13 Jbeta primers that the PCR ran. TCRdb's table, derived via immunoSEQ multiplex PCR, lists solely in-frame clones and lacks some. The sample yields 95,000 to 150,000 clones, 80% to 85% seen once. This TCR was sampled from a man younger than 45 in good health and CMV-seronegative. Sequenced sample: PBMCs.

CDR3 amino acids: CASSLQTGDTGELFF. The CDR3 DNA reads as TGTGCCAGCAGTCTCCAGACAGGGGACACCGGGGAGCTGTTTTTT. The rearrangement uses TRBV6-5 and TRBJ2-2, with 8 nucleotides matching TRBD1. V was clipped by 5 bases and J by 3 bases; unmatched bases: 5. The CDR3 extends over 15 amino acids. From germline, CDR1 is MNHEY and CDR2 SVGAGI.